This T cell receptor (beta chain) originates from a study of blood T cells in healthy people across ages. The overall study: About one barcoded TCR beta cDNA was captured per two T cells.

Donors were systemically healthy Caucasian individuals from Russia aged roughly 6 to 90 years. Peripheral blood was drawn, approximately 9.5 milliliters per donor. CDR1 and CDR2 from the germline V gene are SGDLS and YYNGEE. The CDR3 loop spans 14 amino acids. Next came a second PCR, run for 7 to 11 cycles, which used a sample-barcoded 5' primer along with a J-beta primer mix. Using its own MiXCR run on the 5' RACE reads, TCRdb lists one record per CDR3 protein. The sample comprises some 670,000 distinct CDR3 sequences, approximately 52% of which are singletons, and approximately 13% rests with the top ten. About this clonotype itself: The junction does not match germline at one end; this may be a read error.

The rearrangement links TRBV9 to TRBJ2-1, with D unresolved. The specimen was blood. This clonotype was obtained from a woman of 80 years or more in good health. DNA for the CDR3: TGTGCCAGCAGCGTATGGTATCTTGACAATGAGCGGTTCTTC. This translates into CASSVWYLDNERFF.